This T cell receptor (beta chain) was identified during a study of cytomegalovirus exposure and HLA in healthy donors listed by TCRdb under 2017. Regarding the complete study: A later analysis indicated that the 110 or so validation repertoires were generated on the platform also employed for the 650 to 850 repertoires of the first cohort. The study aimed to test whether cataloging public T cell receptors could reveal signatures of past pathogen exposure. In addition to the first cohort of 650 to 800 subjects, a separate validation cohort of 120 different subjects was used. High-throughput TCR immunosequencing, statistical association of individual TCRs with disease status, and machine learning were combined to predict cytomegalovirus infection status. Overall results and qualifications from the work: It was suggested by the authors that the approach could potentially be generalized to other disease states and immunological phenotypes. Across donors, most TCR sequences were observed very rarely, whereas some public TCRs were present in many individuals. Subsequent analysis determined that TCRs grouped into clusters in the first cohort also showed a tendency toward co-occurrence across the 90 to 150 validation repertoires, and 94% of cluster scores exceeded 0. The study listed around 160 TCR beta chains as associated with cytomegalovirus. Three of the identified cytomegalovirus-associated TCR beta chains were confirmed in vitro to be specific for cytomegalovirus antigens. The validation cohort had no HLA typing available for a later analysis, so co-occurrence within that cohort was assessed over all 120 repertoires. Cytomegalovirus status was reported to be diagnosed by the classifier with high specificity and sensitivity in both the original and validation cohorts.

Library creation used the immunoSEQ multiplex PCR assay. The original methods were these. A statistical classification framework was built to diagnose cytomegalovirus status from the catalog of TCR beta chain sequences. TCRdb stores this immuneACCESS table with in-frame sequences only. Part of the clones is absent; in the studies checked, under half of the shortfall reflects unresolved V genes, and no reason is known for the rest. For V, J and clone size, that table is used; D and trimming come from the DNA. This sample comprises about 130,000 clones, approximately 92% of them detected only once. Over 8.5% of the sample goes to the ten largest clones. With regard to this clone: Its recognized antigen is unknown. Per-base qualities were not stored, and no clone one base away is much larger.

Separate from the approximately 670-subject first cohort, the validation cohort of around 130 subjects was the group to which the donors belonged. CDR1 MDHEN and CDR2 SYDVKM are derived from the germline V gene. Including cysteine and phenylalanine, the CDR3 has 13 amino acids. Only the CDR3 part of the read is kept: 39 bases, read in frame from the first base. V is pruned by 4 bases and J by 6 bases, leaving 5 bases of the junction without a gene match. The receptor comes from a woman aged 18-30 years in good health and CMV-seropositive. What was sequenced was PBMCs. The chain is assembled from TRBV28 and TRBJ2-7; 8 junctional bases match TRBD2. CDR3 region: CASSYGAGGEQYF. The bases read TGTGCCAGCAGTTATGGGGCGGGAGGCGAGCAGTACTTC.